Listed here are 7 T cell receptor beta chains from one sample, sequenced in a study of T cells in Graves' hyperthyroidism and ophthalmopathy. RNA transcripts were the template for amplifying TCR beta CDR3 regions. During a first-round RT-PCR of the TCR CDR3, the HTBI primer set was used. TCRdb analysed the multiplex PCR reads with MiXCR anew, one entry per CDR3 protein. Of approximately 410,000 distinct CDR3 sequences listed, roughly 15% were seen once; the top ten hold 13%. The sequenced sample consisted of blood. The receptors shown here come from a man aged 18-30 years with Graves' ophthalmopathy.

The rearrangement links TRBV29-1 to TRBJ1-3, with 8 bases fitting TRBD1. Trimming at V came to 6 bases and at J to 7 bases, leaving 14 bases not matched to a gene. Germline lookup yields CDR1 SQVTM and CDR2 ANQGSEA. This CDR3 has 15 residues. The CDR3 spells CSVGATGGSANTIYF. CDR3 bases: TGCAGCGTCGGGGCCACAGGGGGAAGTGCGAACACCATATATTTT.

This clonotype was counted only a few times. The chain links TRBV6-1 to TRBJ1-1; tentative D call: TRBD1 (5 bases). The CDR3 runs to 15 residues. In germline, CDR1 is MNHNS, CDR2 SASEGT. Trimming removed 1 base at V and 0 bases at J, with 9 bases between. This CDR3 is CASSEDRGLNTEAFF. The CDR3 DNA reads TGTGCCAGCAGTGAAGATAGGGGCCTGAACACTGAAGCTTTCTTT.

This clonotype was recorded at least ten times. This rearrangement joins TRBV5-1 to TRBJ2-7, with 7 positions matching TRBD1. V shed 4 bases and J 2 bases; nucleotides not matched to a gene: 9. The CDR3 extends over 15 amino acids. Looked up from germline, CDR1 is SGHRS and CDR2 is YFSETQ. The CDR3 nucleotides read TGCGCCAGCAGCCTGAGGGACAGCGGCCCCTACGAGCAGTACTTC. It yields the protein CASSLRDSGPYEQYF. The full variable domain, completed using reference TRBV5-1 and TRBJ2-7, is KAGVTQTPRYLIKTRGQQVTLSCSPISGHRSVSWYQQTPGQGLQFLFEYFSETQRNKGNFPGRFSGRQFSNSRSEMNVSTLELGDSALYLCASSLRDSGPYEQYFGPGTRLTVT.

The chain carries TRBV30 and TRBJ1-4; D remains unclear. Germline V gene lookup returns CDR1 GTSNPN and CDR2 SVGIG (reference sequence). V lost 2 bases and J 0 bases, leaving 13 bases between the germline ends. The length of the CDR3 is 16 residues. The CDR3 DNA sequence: TGTGCCTGGAGTCAAACACCCAGTGCAACTAATGAAAAACTGTTTTTT. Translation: CAWSQTPSATNEKLFF.

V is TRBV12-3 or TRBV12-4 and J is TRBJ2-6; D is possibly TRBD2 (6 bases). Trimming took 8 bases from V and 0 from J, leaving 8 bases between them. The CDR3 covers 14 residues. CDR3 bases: TGTGCCAGCGGGGGGAGCTCTGGGGCCAACGTCCTGACTTTC. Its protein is CASGGSSGANVLTF.

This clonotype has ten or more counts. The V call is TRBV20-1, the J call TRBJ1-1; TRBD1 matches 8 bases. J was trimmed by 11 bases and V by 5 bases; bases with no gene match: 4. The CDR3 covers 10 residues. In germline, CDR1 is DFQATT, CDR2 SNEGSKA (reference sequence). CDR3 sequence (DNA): TGCAGTGCTGGCCAGGGGGCTGCTTTCTTT. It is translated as CSAGQGAAFF.

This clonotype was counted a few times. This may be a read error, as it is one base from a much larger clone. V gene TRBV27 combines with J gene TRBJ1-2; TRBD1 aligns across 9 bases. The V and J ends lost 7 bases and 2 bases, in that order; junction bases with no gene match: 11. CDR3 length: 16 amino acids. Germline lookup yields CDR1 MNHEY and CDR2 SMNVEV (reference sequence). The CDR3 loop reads CASNVLTGGLNYGYTF. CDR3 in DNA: TGTGCCAGCAATGTATTGACAGGGGGTCTGAACTATGGCTACACCTTC.